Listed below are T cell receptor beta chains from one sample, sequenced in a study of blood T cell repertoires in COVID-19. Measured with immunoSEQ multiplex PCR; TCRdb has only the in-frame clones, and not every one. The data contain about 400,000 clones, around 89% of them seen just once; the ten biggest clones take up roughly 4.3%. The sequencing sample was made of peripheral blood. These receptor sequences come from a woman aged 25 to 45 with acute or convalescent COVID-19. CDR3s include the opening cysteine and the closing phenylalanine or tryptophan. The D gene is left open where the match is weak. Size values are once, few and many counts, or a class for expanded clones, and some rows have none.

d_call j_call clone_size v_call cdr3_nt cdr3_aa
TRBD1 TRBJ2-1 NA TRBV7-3 TGTGCCAGCAGCTTAACTCGGACAGGGGCCTACAATGAGCAGTTCTTC CASSLTRTGAYNEQFF
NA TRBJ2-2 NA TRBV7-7 TGTGCCAGCAGCTTAAGTTCCGGCGGCGGGGAGCTGTTTTTT CASSLSSGGGELFF
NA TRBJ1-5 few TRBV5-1 TGCGCCAGCAGCTTGGTGGGAGATCAGCCCCAGCATTTT CASSLVGDQPQHF
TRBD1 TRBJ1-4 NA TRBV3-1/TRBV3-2 TGTGCCAGCAGCGCTACCGGGACAGGTCACGAAAAACTGTTTTTT CASSATGTGHEKLFF
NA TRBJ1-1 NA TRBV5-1 TGCGCCAGCAGCTTGGCCTCAGGGGCCCACACTGAAGCTTTCTTT CASSLASGAHTEAFF
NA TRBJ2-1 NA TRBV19 TGTGCCAGTAATGTGGGGGGGCCTTACAATGAGCAGTTCTTC CASNVGGPYNEQFF
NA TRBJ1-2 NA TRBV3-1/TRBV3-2 TGTGCCAGCAGCCCTCTGCTACAGGGATCGTACACCTTC CASSPLLQGSYTF
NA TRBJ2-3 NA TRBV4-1 TGCGCCAGCAGCCAAGGGTATGCAGGGTTAGCATATACGCAGTATTTT CASSQGYAGLAYTQYF
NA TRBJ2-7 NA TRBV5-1 TGCGCCAGCAGCCTTACGGCGGCAGGGGTTAACGAGCAGTACTTC CASSLTAAGVNEQYF
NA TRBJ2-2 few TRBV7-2 TGTGCCAGCAGCTTAGTTTTTGACACCGCCGGGGAGCTGTTTTTT CASSLVFDTAGELFF
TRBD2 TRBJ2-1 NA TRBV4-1 TGCGCCAGCAGTCAGACTAGCCTTAACAGACACAAGGGGCCCAATGAGCAGTTCTTC CASSQTSLNRHKGPNEQFF
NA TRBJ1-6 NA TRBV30 TGTGCCTGGAATTGGGGGGGGAATTCACCCCTCCACTTT CAWNWGGNSPLHF
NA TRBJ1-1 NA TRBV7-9 TGTGCCAGCAGCTATGGACAGAGCTACACTGAAGCTTTCTTT CASSYGQSYTEAFF
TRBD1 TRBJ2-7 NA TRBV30 TGTGCCTGGAGTGTACACAGGACAGGGGGAATCGAGCAGTACTTC CAWSVHRTGGIEQYF
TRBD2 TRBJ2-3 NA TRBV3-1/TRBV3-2 TGTGCCAGCATGGGACTAGCGGATCTCGGGCAGTATTTT CASMGLADLGQYF
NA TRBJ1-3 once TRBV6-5 TGTGCCAGCAGCGGGGGGAACACCATATATTTT CASSGGNTIYF
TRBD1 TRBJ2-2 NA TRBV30 TGTGCCTGGGGGACAGGGCCCGGGGAGCTGTTTTTT CAWGTGPGELFF
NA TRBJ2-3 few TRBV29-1 TGCAGCGTTTTGTCACAGAGTTTTAGGTATTTT CSVLSQSFRYF
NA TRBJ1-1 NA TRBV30 TGTGCCTGGATTCCCCGGGACATAATGAACACTGAAGCTTTCTTT CAWIPRDIMNTEAFF
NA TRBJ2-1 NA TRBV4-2 TGTGCCAGCAGCCAAGGATCTCGGAACAGTGAGCAGTTCTTC CASSQGSRNSEQFF
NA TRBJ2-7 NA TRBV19 TGTGCCAGTAGTGCTTCCCCGGCGGGGGCCCCCTACGAGCAGTACTTC CASSASPAGAPYEQYF
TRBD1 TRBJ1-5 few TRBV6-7 TGTGCCAGCAGTTACTCCCGGACAGGGGGCCAGCATTTT CASSYSRTGGQHF
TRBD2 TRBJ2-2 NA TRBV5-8 TGTGCCAGCAGCCCGGGACTAGCGGGGGCCACGAACACCGGGGAGCTGTTTTTT CASSPGLAGATNTGELFF
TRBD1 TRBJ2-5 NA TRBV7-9 TGTGCCAGCAGCTATGGACAGGGCAACCAAGAGACCCAGTACTTC CASSYGQGNQETQYF
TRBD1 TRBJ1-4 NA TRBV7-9 TGTGCCAGCAGCCAAGGGACAGGCGGTGAAAAACTGTTTTTT CASSQGTGGEKLFF
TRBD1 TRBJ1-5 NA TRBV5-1 TGCGCCAGCAGCAATACCGGGACAGCCTTAGAGCCCCAGCATTTT CASSNTGTALEPQHF
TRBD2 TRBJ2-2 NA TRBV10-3 TGTGCCATCAGAGGGACTAGCGGGGGGACGGCGAACACCGGGGAGCTGTTTTTT CAIRGTSGGTANTGELFF
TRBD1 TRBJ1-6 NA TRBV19 TGTGCCACCCGGGACAGGGCGAATAATTCACCCCTCCACTTT CATRDRANNSPLHF
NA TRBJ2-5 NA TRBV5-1 TGCGCCAGCAGCTTAAAAACGGCAGGGGCCCCAGGGGAGACCCAGTACTTC CASSLKTAGAPGETQYF
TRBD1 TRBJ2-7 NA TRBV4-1 TGCGCCAGCAGCCAAGTACAGGGGGCCTACGAGCAGTACTTC CASSQVQGAYEQYF
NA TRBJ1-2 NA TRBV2 TGTGCCATCCGGCACAGGGAAGACTATGGCTACACCTTC CAIRHREDYGYTF
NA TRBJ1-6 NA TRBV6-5 TGTGCCAGCAGACAGATCGATAATTCACCCCTCCACTTT CASRQIDNSPLHF
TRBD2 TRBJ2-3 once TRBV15 TGTGCCACCGCTAGACTAGCGGGTTATACGCAGTATTTT CATARLAGYTQYF
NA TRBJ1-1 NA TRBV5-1 TGCGCCAGCAGACAGGCCAGGGGAGGGAGTGAAGCTTTCTTT CASRQARGGSEAFF
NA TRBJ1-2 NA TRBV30 TGTGCCTGGAGTGTACCGGGGGGCTGGGGCTATGGCTACACCTTC CAWSVPGGWGYGYTF
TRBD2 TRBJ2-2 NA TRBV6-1 TGTGCCAGCAGTGAAGTGGGGGGGACCGGGGAGCTGTTTTTT CASSEVGGTGELFF
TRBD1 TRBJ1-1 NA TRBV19 TGTGCCAGTAGTTCACGCCCGGACAGGGTGGACACTGAAGCTTTCTTT CASSSRPDRVDTEAFF
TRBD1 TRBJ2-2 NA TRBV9 TGTGCCGGCAGGCCTGGGACAGATACCGGGGAGCTGTTTTTT CAGRPGTDTGELFF
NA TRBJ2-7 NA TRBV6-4 TGTGCCAGCAGTGACTTGAAACAAAACCCCTACGAGCAGTACTTC CASSDLKQNPYEQYF
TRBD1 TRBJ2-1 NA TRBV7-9 TGTGCCAGCAGCTTCGACAGGGTAAGAAACAATGAGCAGTTCTTC CASSFDRVRNNEQFF
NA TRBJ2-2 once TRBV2 TGTGCCACCATAAGGGGCCAGGGGACCGGGGAGCTGTTTTTT CATIRGQGTGELFF
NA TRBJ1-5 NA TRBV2 TGTGCCAGCAGTGAAATGCAGGGTGGAAACTTTCGGCCCCAGCATTTT CASSEMQGGNFRPQHF
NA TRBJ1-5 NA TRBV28 TGTGCCAGCAGTTTCGGGGGGCGTCAGCCCCAGCATTTT CASSFGGRQPQHF